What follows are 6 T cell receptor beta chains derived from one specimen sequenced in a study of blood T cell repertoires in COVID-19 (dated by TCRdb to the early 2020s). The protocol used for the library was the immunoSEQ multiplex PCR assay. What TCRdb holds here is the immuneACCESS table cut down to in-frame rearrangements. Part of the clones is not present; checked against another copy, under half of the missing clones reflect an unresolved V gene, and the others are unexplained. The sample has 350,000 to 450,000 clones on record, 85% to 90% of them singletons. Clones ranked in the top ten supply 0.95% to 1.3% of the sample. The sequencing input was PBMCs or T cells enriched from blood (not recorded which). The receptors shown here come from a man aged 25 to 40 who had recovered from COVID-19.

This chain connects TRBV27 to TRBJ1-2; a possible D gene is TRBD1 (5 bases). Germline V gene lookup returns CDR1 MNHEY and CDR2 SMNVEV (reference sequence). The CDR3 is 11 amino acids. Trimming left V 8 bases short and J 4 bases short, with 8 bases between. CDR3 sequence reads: CASGRAYGYTF. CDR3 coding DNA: TGTGCCAGCGGCAGGGCCTATGGCTACACCTTC.

The DNA for the CDR3 is TGTGCCATTCGGAAGGGGGGGCTCACTGAAGCTTTCTTT. It specifies CAIRKGGLTEAFF. The chain has TRBV28 and TRBJ1-1; D may be TRBD1 (6 bases). Germline CDR1 MDHEN, CDR2 SYDVKM. V dropped 10 bases and J dropped 4 bases, with 16 bases sitting between them. The CDR3 loop spans 13 amino acids.

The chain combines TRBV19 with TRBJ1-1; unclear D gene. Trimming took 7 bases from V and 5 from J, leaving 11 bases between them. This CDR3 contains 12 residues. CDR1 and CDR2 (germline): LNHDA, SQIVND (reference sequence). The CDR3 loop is CASTTMFTEAFF. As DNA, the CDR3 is TGTGCCAGTACCACAATGTTTACTGAAGCTTTCTTT.

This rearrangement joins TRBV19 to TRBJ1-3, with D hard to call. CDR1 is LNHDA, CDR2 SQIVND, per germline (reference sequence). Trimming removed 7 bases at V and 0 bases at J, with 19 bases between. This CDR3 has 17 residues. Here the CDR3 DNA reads TGTGCCAGTACCGACCCCCGGGAAGCCTACTCTGGAAACACCATATATTTT. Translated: CASTDPREAYSGNTIYF.

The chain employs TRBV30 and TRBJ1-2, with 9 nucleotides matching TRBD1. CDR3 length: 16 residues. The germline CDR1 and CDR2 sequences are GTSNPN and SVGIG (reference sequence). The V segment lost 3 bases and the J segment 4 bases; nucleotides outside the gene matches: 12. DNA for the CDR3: TGTGCCTGGAGGTTCACTAGGGGACAGGGACCCTATGGCTACACCTTC. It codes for CAWRFTRGQGPYGYTF.

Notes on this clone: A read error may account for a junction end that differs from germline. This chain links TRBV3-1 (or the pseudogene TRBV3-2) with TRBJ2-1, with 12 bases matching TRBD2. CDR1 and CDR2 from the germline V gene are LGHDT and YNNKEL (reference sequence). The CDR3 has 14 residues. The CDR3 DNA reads TGTGCCAGCAGCCAAGATTCCCCTAGCGGGAGGGTCGTCTTC. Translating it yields CASSQDSPSGRVVF.